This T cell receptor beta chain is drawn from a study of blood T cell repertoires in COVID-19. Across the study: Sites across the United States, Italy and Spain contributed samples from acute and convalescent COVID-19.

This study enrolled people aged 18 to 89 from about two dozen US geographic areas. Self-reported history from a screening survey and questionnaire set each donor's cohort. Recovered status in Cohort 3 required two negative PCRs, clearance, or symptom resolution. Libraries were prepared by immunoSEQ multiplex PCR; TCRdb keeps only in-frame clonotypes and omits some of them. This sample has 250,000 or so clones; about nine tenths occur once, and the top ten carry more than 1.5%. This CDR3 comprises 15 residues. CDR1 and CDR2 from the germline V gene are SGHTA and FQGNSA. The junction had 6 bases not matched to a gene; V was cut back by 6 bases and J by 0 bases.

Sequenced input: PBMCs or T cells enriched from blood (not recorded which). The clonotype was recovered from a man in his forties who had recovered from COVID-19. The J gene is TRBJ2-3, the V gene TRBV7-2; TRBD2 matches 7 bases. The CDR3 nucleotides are TGTGCCAGCAGTCCGGGAGGCATTAGCACAGATACGCAGTATTTT. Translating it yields CASSPGGISTDTQYF. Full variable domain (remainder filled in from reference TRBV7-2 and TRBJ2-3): GAGVSQSPSNKVTEKGKDVELRCDPISGHTALYWYRQSLGQGLEFLIYFQGNSAPDKSGLPSDRFSAERTGGSVSTLTIQRTQQEDSAVYLCASSPGGISTDTQYFGPGTRLTVL.